One sample yielded the 13 T cell receptor beta chains listed below, sequenced in a study of cytomegalovirus exposure and HLA in healthy donors. The PCR contained 60 Vbeta and 13 Jbeta primers. Clones were sequenced by immunoSEQ multiplex PCR, and TCRdb holds only the in-frame ones, with some missing. The sample includes 150,000 to 200,000 clones, about 80% seen only once; the top ten take roughly 1.5%. Sample: PBMCs. These receptors came from a man aged 40-49 years in good health and CMV-seronegative.

The V gene is TRBV5-4, the J gene TRBJ1-4; perhaps TRBD1 as D (6 bases). Trimming removed 0 bases from V and 8 bases from J, with 8 bases in between. CDR1 and CDR2 (germline): SGHNT, YYREEE (reference sequence). This CDR3 is 13 amino acids long. CDR3 region: CASSLDRVEKLFF. DNA of the CDR3: TGTGCCAGCAGCTTGGACAGGGTAGAAAAACTGTTTTTT.

The chain links TRBV30 to TRBJ1-5; D is perhaps TRBD1 (5 bases). The CDR3 runs to 16 residues. V dropped 1 base and J dropped 5 bases, with 18 bases sitting between them. Germline V gives CDR1 GTSNPN, CDR2 SVGIG (reference sequence). The CDR3 protein is CAWSEGGGGDDQPQHF. For the CDR3, the DNA is TGTGCCTGGAGTGAAGGAGGCGGAGGGGATGATCAGCCCCAGCATTTT.

This chain connects TRBV30 to TRBJ2-1, with TRBD1 as a possible D gene (8 bases). Trimming removed 0 bases from V and 9 bases from J, with 12 bases in between. The CDR3 sequence is 13 residues long. From germline, CDR1 is GTSNPN and CDR2 SVGIG (reference sequence). CDR3 residues: CAWSVQGGSEQFF. The CDR3 DNA sequence: TGTGCCTGGAGTGTACAGGGGGGGAGTGAGCAGTTCTTC.

This clone was picked up one time. The rearrangement joins TRBV10-2 to TRBJ2-3, with 7 positions matching TRBD2. Unmatched junction bases numbered 10, after V lost 6 bases and J lost 4 bases. Germline CDR1 and CDR2: WSHSY and SAAADI. This CDR3 is 15 amino acids long. The CDR3 coding sequence is TGCGCCAGCAGAAGGGAGGGAGTGGGGCCAGATACGCAGTATTTT. Amino acid sequence: CASRREGVGPDTQYF.

The chain joins TRBV15 to TRBJ1-2; 10 positions agree with TRBD1. With V trimmed by 11 bases and J by 7 bases, 4 bases remained unmatched. This CDR3 has 11 residues. The germline gives CDR1 LNHNV, CDR2 YYDKDF (reference sequence). CDR3 in amino acids: CAVGTGAGYTF. The DNA for the CDR3 is TGTGCCGTCGGGACAGGGGCTGGCTACACCTTC.

The chain combines TRBV7-8 with TRBJ2-7; TRBD2 matches 9 bases. V was pared by 2 bases and J by 9 bases, with 5 bases of the junction left unmatched. In germline, CDR1 is SGHVS, CDR2 FQNEAQ. This CDR3 has 13 amino acids. As DNA, the CDR3 is TGTGCCAGCAGCTTACTAGCGGGGACGGGGCAGTACGTC. Its translation is CASSLLAGTGQYV.

This clone was observed once. The V and J genes are TRBV2 and TRBJ1-2; the D is unclear. The CDR3 spans 12 residues. Trimming removed 4 bases at V and 1 base at J, with 4 bases between. In germline, CDR1 is SNHLY, CDR2 FYNNEI. The CDR3 sequence is CASSVLNYGYTF. The CDR3 coding sequence is TGTGCCAGCAGTGTCCTTAACTATGGCTACACCTTC.

The genes are TRBV4-2 and TRBJ1-1; 7 bases are a match to TRBD1. Trimming took 0 bases from V and 0 from J; bases not matched to a gene: 7. Germline CDR1 reads LGHNA; CDR2 reads YNFKEQ. CDR3 length: 17 amino acids. CDR3 sequence reads: CASSQDPGTAMNTEAFF. CDR3 bases: TGTGCCAGCAGCCAAGATCCTGGGACAGCTATGAACACTGAAGCTTTCTTT.

The chain employs TRBV11-3 and TRBJ2-1; 9 nucleotides line up with TRBD2. CDR1 is SGHNT, CDR2 YENEEA, per germline. The trim removed 4 bases at V and 5 bases at J, leaving 6 bases unmatched. The length of the CDR3 is 15 residues. The CDR3 nucleotides are TGTGCCAGCAGCTACTCCGGGACTAGCCACAATGAGCAGTTCTTC. Translating gives CASSYSGTSHNEQFF.

The chain has TRBV5-1 and TRBJ1-2; D might be TRBD1 (5 bases). Trimming left V 4 bases short and J 5 bases short, with 18 bases between. Looked up from germline, CDR1 is SGHRS and CDR2 is YFSETQ. The length of the CDR3 is 15 residues. The CDR3 reads CASSPGAIQRYGYTF. CDR3 nucleotides: TGCGCCAGCAGCCCTGGGGCCATTCAGAGGTATGGCTACACCTTC.

CDR3 sequence reads: CASSSLSSGGEKLFF. CDR3 sequence (DNA): TGTGCCAGCAGCTCTCTTAGCTCAGGGGGTGAAAAACTGTTTTTT. The chain has TRBV5-6 and TRBJ1-4, with 7 positions matching TRBD1. V was pared by 3 bases and J by 7 bases, with 9 bases of the junction left unmatched. CDR1 and CDR2 (germline): SGHDT, YYEEEE. CDR3 length: 15 amino acids. The full variable domain, its missing parts supplied by reference TRBV5-6 and TRBJ1-4, is DAGVTQSPTHLIKTRGQQVTLRCSPKSGHDTVSWYQQALGQGPQFIFQYYEEEERQRGNFPDRFSGHQFPNYSSELNVNALLLGDSALYLCASSSLSSGGEKLFFGSGTQLSVL.

V usage is TRBV6-5 and J usage is TRBJ2-2, with D possibly being TRBD1 (6 bases). This CDR3 comprises 13 residues. Germline CDR1 MNHEY, CDR2 SVGAGI. The V and J ends lost 6 bases and 6 bases respectively, with 11 bases between them. In DNA form, the CDR3 reads TGTGCCAGCAGCCCAACAGGGCCCGGGGAGCTGTTTTTT. It is translated as CASSPTGPGELFF.

This chain links TRBV19 with TRBJ2-5, with 7 positions matching TRBD1. V was clipped by 6 bases and J by 1 base; unmatched bases: 5. This CDR3 comprises 14 residues. The germline V gene has CDR1 LNHDA and CDR2 SQIVND (reference sequence). The CDR3 loop reads CASSPRDSQETQYF. The CDR3 DNA reads as TGTGCCAGTAGCCCCCGGGACAGCCAAGAGACCCAGTACTTC.